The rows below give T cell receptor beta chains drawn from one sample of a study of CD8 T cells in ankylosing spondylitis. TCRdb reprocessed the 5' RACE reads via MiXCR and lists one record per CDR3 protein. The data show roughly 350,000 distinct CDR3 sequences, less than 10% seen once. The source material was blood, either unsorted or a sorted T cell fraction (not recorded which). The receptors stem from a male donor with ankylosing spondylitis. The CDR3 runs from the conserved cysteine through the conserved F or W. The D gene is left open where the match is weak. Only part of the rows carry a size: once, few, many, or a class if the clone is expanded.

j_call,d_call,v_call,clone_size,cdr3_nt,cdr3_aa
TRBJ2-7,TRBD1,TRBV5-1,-,TGCGCCAGCAGCTTGTGGACAGGGCCCGTCGAGCAGTACTTC,CASSLWTGPVEQYF
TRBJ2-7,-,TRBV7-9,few,TGTGCCAGCGGCAAAACAGGGTTGGAGTCCGAGCAGTACTTC,CASGKTGLESEQYF
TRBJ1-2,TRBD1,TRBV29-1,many,TGCAGCGTTGAATTACAGGGGGCTGGCTACACCTTC,CSVELQGAGYTF
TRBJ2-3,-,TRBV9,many,TGTGCCAGCAGCGTAGTTGCCGAGCGCACAGATACGCAGTATTTT,CASSVVAERTDTQYF
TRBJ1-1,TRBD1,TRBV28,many,TGTGCCAGTGCCCAGGGACAGGCTTTCTTT,CASAQGQAFF
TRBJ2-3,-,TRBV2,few,TGTGCCAGCAGTCACAATCCGACCAGGAACACAGATACGCAGTATTTT,CASSHNPTRNTDTQYF
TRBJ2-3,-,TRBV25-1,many,TGTGCCAGCAGTGACGCCTTGGCTCTTAGCACAGATACGCAGTATTTT,CASSDALALSTDTQYF
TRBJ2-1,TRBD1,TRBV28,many,TGTGCCAGCAGTTTTGGGGGACAGGGTCTCTACAATGAGCAGTTCTTC,CASSFGGQGLYNEQFF
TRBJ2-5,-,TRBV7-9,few,TGTGCCAGCAGCTTAAGGTCTGGGGCTGGGGAGACCCAGTACTTC,CASSLRSGAGETQYF
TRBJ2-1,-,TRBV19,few,TGTGCCAGTAGTATCCCGGGGGCCCACGACCACAATGAGCAGTTCTTC,CASSIPGAHDHNEQFF
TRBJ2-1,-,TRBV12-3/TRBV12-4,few,TGTGCCAGCAGTTTTGGGGCGGGAAGGGGTAAGGATGAGCAGTTCTTC,CASSFGAGRGKDEQFF
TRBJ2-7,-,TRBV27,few,TGTGCCAGCAGTCGGGCGGGGGCGCGGGACGAGCAGTACTTC,CASSRAGARDEQYF
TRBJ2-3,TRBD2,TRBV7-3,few,TGTGCCAGCAGCTTACCAGCGGGAGTAAGCCATACGCAGTATTTT,CASSLPAGVSHTQYF